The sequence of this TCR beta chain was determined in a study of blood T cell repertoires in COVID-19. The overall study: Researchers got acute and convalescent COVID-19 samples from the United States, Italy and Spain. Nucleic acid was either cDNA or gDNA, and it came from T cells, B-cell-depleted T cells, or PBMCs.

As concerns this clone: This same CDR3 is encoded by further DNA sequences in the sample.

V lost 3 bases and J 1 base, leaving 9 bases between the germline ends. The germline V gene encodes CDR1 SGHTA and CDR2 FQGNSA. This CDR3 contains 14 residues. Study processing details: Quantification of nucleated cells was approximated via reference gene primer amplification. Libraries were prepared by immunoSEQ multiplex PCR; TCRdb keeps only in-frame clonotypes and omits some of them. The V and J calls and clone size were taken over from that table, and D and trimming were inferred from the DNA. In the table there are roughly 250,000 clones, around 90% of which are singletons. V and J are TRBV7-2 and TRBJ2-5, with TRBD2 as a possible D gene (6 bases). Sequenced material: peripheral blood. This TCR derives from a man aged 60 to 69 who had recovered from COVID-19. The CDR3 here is CASSLGLPQETQYF. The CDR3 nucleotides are TGTGCCAGCAGCTTGGGACTGCCCCAAGAGACCCAGTACTTC.